These 23 T cell receptor beta chains were sequenced from one sample in a study of blood T cell repertoires in COVID-19. The table came from immunoSEQ multiplex PCR; TCRdb's copy has only in-frame clones and leaves some out. The data show roughly 84,000 clones, roughly 80% seen once. Material for sequencing was peripheral blood. Receptor source: an elderly man with active or convalescent COVID-19.

The chain recombines TRBV12-3 or TRBV12-4 with TRBJ1-1; D gene ambiguous. CDR3 size: 13 residues. V lost 0 bases and J lost 1, with 3 bases in between. The CDR3 bases are TGTGCCAGCAGTTTAGCCGGGAACACTGAAGCTTTCTTT. Its protein is CASSLAGNTEAFF.

The chain combines TRBV4-1 with TRBJ1-1; D is undetermined. Trimming took off 1 base at V and 8 bases at J, with 11 bases between the two ends. The CDR3 extends over 13 amino acids. CDR1 MGHRA and CDR2 YSYEKL come from the germline V gene. CDR3 nucleotides: TGCGCCAGCAGCCAAGTTAGGGAGTCGGAAGCTTTCTTT. Protein sequence: CASSQVRESEAFF.

The rearrangement links TRBV28 to TRBJ2-5; 10 positions match TRBD2. This CDR3 has 15 residues. Looked up from germline, CDR1 is MDHEN and CDR2 is SYDVKM. V gave up 8 bases and J gave up 0 bases; unmatched junction bases: 6. The CDR3 DNA reads as TGTGCCAGCCGCGGGACTAGCGCATACCAAGAGACCCAGTACTTC. It encodes CASRGTSAYQETQYF.

The V gene is TRBV27, the J gene TRBJ1-4; TRBD1 agrees at 9 bases. V trimming: 6 bases; J trimming: 5 bases; junction bases outside the gene matches: 4. Looked up from germline, CDR1 is MNHEY and CDR2 is SMNVEV (reference sequence). This CDR3 is built from 14 residues. Here the CDR3 DNA reads TGTGCCAGCAGGAGACAGGGGGGAAATGAAAAACTGTTTTTT. This translates into CASRRQGGNEKLFF.

The genes are TRBV7-2 and TRBJ1-1; a possible D gene is TRBD1 (5 bases). Germline V gives CDR1 SGHTA, CDR2 FQGNSA. The CDR3 consists of 13 residues. Trimming took off 4 bases at V and 1 base at J, with 7 bases between the two ends. For the CDR3, the DNA is TGTGCCAGCAGCTCAGGACAGAACACTGAAGCTTTCTTT. Translating gives CASSSGQNTEAFF.

The chain recombines TRBV3-1 (or the pseudogene TRBV3-2) with TRBJ2-1, with 7 bases matching TRBD2. Germline V gene lookup returns CDR1 LGHDT and CDR2 YNNKEL (reference sequence). The CDR3 spans 16 residues. Trimming took 5 bases from V and 10 from J; bases not matched to a gene: 17. CDR3 coding DNA: TGTGCCAGCAGCTTCATTGTTGGGACGGGGGGTCAGGAGCAGTTCTTC. Protein sequence: CASSFIVGTGGQEQFF.

This clone was seen only once. The V and J genes are TRBV14 and TRBJ1-6; D ambiguous. V was clipped by 0 bases and J by 8 bases, with 5 bases between them. The CDR3 has 13 amino acids. CDR1 is SGHDN, CDR2 FVKESK, per germline. The CDR3 coding sequence is TGTGCCAGCAGCCAAGATCGGTATTCACCCCTCCACTTT. Translated, it gives CASSQDRYSPLHF.

The chain combines TRBV29-1 with TRBJ1-1; D gene uncertain. Looked up from germline, CDR1 is SQVTM and CDR2 is ANQGSEA. This CDR3 region has 13 residues. V was cut by 7 bases and J by 4 bases, with 16 bases left in between. The DNA for the CDR3 is TGCAGCGCACCGGGAGTGGGGTCCACTGAAGCTTTCTTT. Translation: CSAPGVGSTEAFF.

The chain carries TRBV11-2 and TRBJ1-1, with 7 nucleotides matching TRBD1. Germline trimming cut 1 base from V and 3 bases from J; bases unmatched to any gene: 5. The length of the CDR3 is 15 residues. In germline, CDR1 is SGHAT, CDR2 FQNNGV. The CDR3 coding sequence is TGTGCCAGCAGCTTAGTCGCACAGGGGTACACTGAAGCTTTCTTT. Its translation is CASSLVAQGYTEAFF.

This clone appeared many times. This chain connects TRBV5-5 to TRBJ2-5; a weak D match, TRBD1 (5 bases). Germline V CDR1 and CDR2: SGHKS, YYEKEE (reference sequence). V was cut by 2 bases and J by 3 bases, with 14 bases left in between. The CDR3 extends over 15 amino acids. The CDR3 protein is CASSFQGTREETQYF. CDR3 DNA: TGTGCCAGCAGCTTTCAGGGTACACGGGAAGAGACCCAGTACTTC. Based on the CDR3 plus reference TRBV5-5 and TRBJ2-5, the full variable domain is DAGVTQSPTHLIKTRGQQVTLRCSPISGHKSVSWYQQVLGQGPQFIFQYYEKEERGRGNFPDRFSARQFPNYSSELNVNALLLGDSALYLCASSFQGTREETQYFGPGTRLLVL.

The chain recombines TRBV24-1 with TRBJ2-2; maybe TRBD1 (6 bases). V lost 9 bases to trimming and J lost 6 bases, with 16 bases between them. The germline CDR1 and CDR2 sequences are KGHDR and SFDVKD. CDR3 length: 14 amino acids. The CDR3 spells CATSPWDTAGELFF. The CDR3 DNA reads as TGTGCCACCTCGCCATGGGACACCGCCGGGGAGCTGTTTTTT.

This chain links TRBV10-3 with TRBJ2-5; D gene unclear. Germline-derived CDR1 and CDR2 are ENHRY and SYGVKD. The CDR3 is 13 residues long. V shed 2 bases and J shed 5 bases, with 9 bases lying between them. The CDR3 DNA follows: TGTGCCATCAGTGAGGGGCCTTGGGAGACCCAGTACTTC. Translating gives CAISEGPWETQYF.

This sequence joins TRBV4-1 and TRBJ1-1; tentatively, D is TRBD1 (5 bases). This CDR3 has 15 amino acids. Trimming cost V 4 bases and J 1 base, with 13 bases left between them. CDR1 is MGHRA and CDR2 is YSYEKL in the germline V gene. CDR3 nucleotide sequence: TGCGCCAGCAGCCTCGGGGGGGTCGGGAACACTGAAGCTTTCTTT. Translating gives CASSLGGVGNTEAFF.

V and J are TRBV5-6 and TRBJ1-2; D may be TRBD1 (5 bases). CDR3 length: 14 amino acids. Germline V gene lookup returns CDR1 SGHDT and CDR2 YYEEEE. Trimming took off 0 bases at V and 4 bases at J, with 10 bases between the two ends. CDR3 sequence: CASSLGGLSYGYTF. In DNA, the CDR3 is TGTGCCAGCAGCTTGGGGGGACTGAGCTATGGCTACACCTTC. Full variable domain (outside the CDR3, taken from reference TRBV5-6 and TRBJ1-2): DAGVTQSPTHLIKTRGQQVTLRCSPKSGHDTVSWYQQALGQGPQFIFQYYEEEERQRGNFPDRFSGHQFPNYSSELNVNALLLGDSALYLCASSLGGLSYGYTFGSGTRLTVV.

The table lists this clone with a count of one. The chain carries TRBV29-1 and TRBJ1-2, with 8 bases fitting TRBD1. Germline trimming cut 7 bases from V and 8 bases from J; bases unmatched to any gene: 15. The CDR3 contains 14 residues. Germline V gene data show CDR1 as SQVTM and CDR2 as ANQGSEA. The CDR3 DNA follows: TGCAGCGCCCGTTCAGGGGGCAGGGCGGAGGGCTACACCTTC. Its protein product is CSARSGGRAEGYTF.

About this clone itself: At the DNA level, this CDR3 is encoded by other sequences in the same sample as well. The chain combines TRBV3-1 (or the pseudogene TRBV3-2) with TRBJ2-3; 10 nucleotides agree with TRBD2. The CDR3 contains 17 residues. CDR1 and CDR2 from the germline V gene are LGHDT and YNNKEL (reference sequence). V gave up 1 base and J gave up 3 bases; unmatched junction bases: 7. The CDR3 DNA follows: TGTGCCAGCAGCCAAGGAATAGCGGGAGGCCCGACAGATACGCAGTATTTT. Translating it yields CASSQGIAGGPTDTQYF.

This chain connects TRBV11-2 to TRBJ2-1; weak D call: TRBD1 (5 bases). CDR1 is SGHAT and CDR2 is FQNNGV in the germline V gene. Trimming took 3 bases from V and 6 from J, leaving 15 bases between them. This CDR3 has 15 residues. For the CDR3, the DNA is TGTGCCAGCAGCTTTTGGCAGGGTGGGATCAATGAGCAGTTCTTC. This gives the protein CASSFWQGGINEQFF.

There are a few counts of this clone. The rearrangement joins TRBV18 to TRBJ2-5; TRBD1 matches 7 bases. In germline, CDR1 is KGHSH, CDR2 LQKENI. The CDR3 has 13 amino acids. The V and J ends lost 4 bases and 2 bases, in that order; junction bases with no gene match: 1. CDR3 residues: CASSRDRQETQYF. The CDR3 nucleotides read TGTGCCAGCTCACGGGACAGACAAGAGACCCAGTACTTC.

V and J are TRBV6-1 and TRBJ2-7, with D uncertain. The germline CDR1 and CDR2 sequences are MNHNS and SASEGT. V was trimmed by 2 bases and J by 2 bases, leaving 10 bases between them. The CDR3 has 14 amino acids. The CDR3 coding sequence is TGTGCCAGCAGTGAATATAACAGAGCCTACGAGCAGTACGTC. It is translated as CASSEYNRAYEQYV.

CDR3 residues: CASSQQGTGELFF. CDR3 DNA sequence: TGTGCCAGTAGTCAACAGGGGACCGGGGAGCTGTTTTTT. The chain links TRBV19 to TRBJ2-2, with 7 bases aligning to TRBD1. Germline values: CDR1 LNHDA, CDR2 SQIVND (reference sequence). CDR3 size: 13 residues. V shed 5 bases, J shed 5 bases, and the junction held 2 bases outside the gene matches.

V usage is TRBV19 and J usage is TRBJ2-3; D possibly corresponds to TRBD1 (6 bases). V lost 6 bases and J 3 bases, leaving 10 bases between the germline ends. Germline CDR1 reads LNHDA; CDR2 reads SQIVND (reference sequence). The CDR3 spans 13 residues. The CDR3 coding sequence is TGTGCCAGTAGCACGAGGGGGACAGATACGCAGTATTTT. Encoded protein: CASSTRGTDTQYF.

V and J are TRBV28 and TRBJ2-2; D is possibly TRBD2 (6 bases). Trimming left V 10 bases short and J 0 bases short, with 12 bases between. This CDR3 comprises 14 residues. Per germline, CDR1 MDHEN and CDR2 SYDVKM. The CDR3 coding sequence is TGTGCCACCCCGGCGGGGTCGAACACCGGGGAGCTGTTTTTT. This gives the protein CATPAGSNTGELFF.

A note on this clone: Germline is not matched at one junction end, which may reflect a read error. The rearrangement joins TRBV19 to TRBJ1-5, with D unresolved. The CDR3 loop spans 12 amino acids. Germline CDR1 and CDR2: LNHDA and SQIVND (reference sequence). CDR3 bases: TGTGCCAGTAGCACCTCTGGGCCAATAACGATTTTT. It encodes CASSTSGPITIF.